A single sample is the source of the 2 T cell receptor beta chains below, sequenced in a study of blood T cells in healthy people across ages. PCR was performed a second time for about 6 to 12 cycles using a sample-barcoded 5' primer and a J-beta primer mix. TCRdb re-called the 5' RACE reads with MiXCR, one entry per CDR3 protein. The sample yields about 1.1 million distinct CDR3 sequences, around two fifths seen once. Source material: blood. These receptors were collected from a man aged 18 to 35 in good health.

CDR3 in DNA: TGTGCCAGCAGTCGGACAGGGGAAAAAGAGACCCAGTACTTC. This gives the protein CASSRTGEKETQYF. This chain connects TRBV6-2 or TRBV6-3 to TRBJ2-5; 9 nucleotides align to TRBD1. With 5 bases clipped from V and 3 bases from J, the junction kept 4 bases outside the gene matches. The CDR3 consists of 14 residues. The germline V gene encodes CDR1 MNHEY and CDR2 SVGEGT.

The genes are TRBV12-3 or TRBV12-4 and TRBJ2-3; perhaps D is TRBD1 or TRBD2 (5 bases each). This CDR3 is built from 16 residues. Trimming shortened V by 8 bases and J by 2 bases, and 20 bases separated the two germline ends. As DNA, the CDR3 is TGTGCCAGCTCCCCCGGCGGCGAGGGGACCACAGATACGCAGTATTTT. This codes for CASSPGGEGTTDTQYF.